The TCR beta chain under discussion was sequenced for a study of regulatory T cells in long-lasting Graves disease (dated by TCRdb to the early 2020s). Background on the whole study: Persistent Graves' disease meant more than 5 years of antithyroid drug treatment with TSH receptor autoantibodies that stayed positive. This study used TCR sequencing and RNA sequencing of peripheral blood to compare persistent Graves' disease patients against newly diagnosed Graves' disease patients. The study was conducted in China and was registered as a clinical trial. TCR sequencing covered 13 persistent and 20 newly diagnosed Graves' disease patients, some 35 samples in total. In the clinical cohort, patients with persistent Graves' disease had used antithyroid drugs for an average of about 10 years. Results the study describes overall, beyond this receptor: Sequencing and analysis were restricted to the TCR beta chain. The study examined only peripheral blood because the primary lesion, thyroid tissue, could not be accessed. Compared with newly diagnosed patients, patients with persistent Graves' disease had lower TCR Shannon entropy and fewer highly expanded clones, which suggests clonal expansion. The small sample size was acknowledged by the authors as a limitation that may reduce accuracy. Preferential use of TRBV28, TRBJ1-2 and TRBJ2-5 was observed in persistent disease, whereas TRBV20-1 and TRBJ2-1 were favored in newly diagnosed disease. More public clonotypes were shared among persistent patients (more than 2,500) than among newly diagnosed patients (more than 900).

The receptor library was made with multiplex PCR. The listed sequencing device is Illumina HiSeq 4000. To build TCR beta libraries, CDR3 regions were amplified by Arm-PCR using iRepertoire HTBI primers. Before sequencing, the PCR products went through gel purification. On the study's bioinformatics: Across samples, around 62 TRBV and 15 or so TRBJ segments were identified and used for gene usage analysis of CDR3 amino acid clonotypes. COPE and FqMerger were used to merge the filtered high-quality paired reads into contigs. BLAST was used to align contigs to the IMGT TRBV, TRBD and TRBJ reference genes, and CDR3 was defined following IMGT. Any clonotype with a frequency above 0.1% was counted as a highly expanded clone. Shannon entropy served as the measure of repertoire diversity, while the Gini coefficient captured V-J evenness. Public clonotypes were defined as clonotypes shared by more than one individual. TCRdb applied fastp at Q25 and MiXCR to the public reads, then kept only in-frame beta chains. For every CDR3 protein sequence, its rows merge into one entry that carries the most common genes and DNA. TCRdb's processing, not the authors' own work, is the source of the V and J calls. A total of 300,000 to 500,000 distinct CDR3 sequences appear in this sample, roughly 20% of them only once. Of the sample, 20% falls within the top ten clones.

Worth noting for this clonotype: Its specific antigen is unknown. Per-base quality was not reported, and no clone a single base away is much larger than it.

V gives up 11 bases and J gives up 3 bases, and the segment between their germline ends measures 14 bases. Taken from the germline V gene, the CDR1 and CDR2 loops are SGHVS and FQNEAQ. CDR3 length: 12 amino acids, cysteine to phenylalanine. The entry retains the CDR3 DNA only, 36 bases that are in frame from base 1. This specimen's time point label, interpreted: persistent/refractory GD, antithyroid drugs over 5 years with positive TRAb. RNA was extracted from PBMCs in TRIzol for both TCR sequencing and RNA sequencing. The diagnosis of Graves' disease was made according to American Thyroid Association guidelines. Patients for the study were recruited at an endocrinology department in Xi'an, China. From each patient, nine milliliters of peripheral blood was collected into an EDTA anticoagulant tube. PBMCs were isolated by Ficoll Paque Plus density gradient separation without further T cell sorting. An Agilent 2100 Bioanalyzer and agarose gel were used to check RNA quality, and a NanoDrop 2000 was used to measure RNA concentration.

The chain employs TRBV7-8 and TRBJ2-7; TRBD1 is a weak D gene call, 5 bases matching. This specimen consisted of peripheral blood mononuclear cells (PBMCs), obtained when the disease was refractory, from a patient treated with antithyroid drugs. The source of this sequence is a female donor with Graves disease. The CDR3: CAVGQGRYEQYF. The DNA sequence reads TGTGCCGTCGGGCAGGGCCGCTACGAGCAGTACTTC.